Presented here are 7 T cell receptor beta chains from one specimen sequenced in a study of cytomegalovirus exposure and HLA in healthy donors. Primers for the PCR totalled 60 Vbeta and 13 Jbeta. The repertoire was sequenced with immunoSEQ multiplex PCR; TCRdb's copy has only in-frame clones and lacks some. The sample consists of hundreds of thousands of clones, just over 75% of them appearing once. Sequenced sample: PBMCs. All receptors derive from a man younger than 35 in good health and CMV-seronegative.

In this sample, this clone turned up once. V is TRBV7-8 and J is TRBJ1-5; tentative D call: TRBD1 (5 bases). The CDR3 is 15 residues long. The V and J ends lost 5 bases and 2 bases respectively, with 13 bases between them. Per the germline V gene, CDR1 is SGHVS and CDR2 is FQNEAQ. Here the CDR3 DNA reads TGTGCCAGCAGCATGGGGGGGATGGGCAATCAGCCCCAGCATTTT. Its translation: CASSMGGMGNQPQHF.

The chain carries TRBV12-5 and TRBJ2-1, with a tentative D call TRBD2 (6 bases). The CDR3 contains 17 residues. Germline lookup yields CDR1 LGHNT and CDR2 FRNRAP. The V end was cut by 3 bases, the J end by 4 bases, with 19 bases between. The CDR3 DNA reads as TGTGCTAGTGGTTTTGAAGCGGGCGAACGCCGGTACAATGAGCAGTTCTTC. The encoded protein is CASGFEAGERRYNEQFF.

V is TRBV28 and J is TRBJ2-7, with TRBD2 matching 13 bases. The CDR3 has 16 amino acids. After removal of 5 bases from V and 0 bases from J, the junction contained 4 bases not matched to a gene. Looked up from germline, CDR1 is MDHEN and CDR2 is SYDVKM. The CDR3 reads CASSGGTSGISYEQYF. DNA for the CDR3: TGTGCCAGCAGTGGAGGGACTAGCGGGATCTCCTACGAGCAGTACTTC.

The count of this clone is one. The V call is TRBV2, the J call TRBJ1-1; no firm D call. From germline, CDR1 is SNHLY and CDR2 FYNNEI. This CDR3 comprises 15 residues. With 1 base removed from V and 3 bases from J, the gap between germline ends came to 12 bases. Written as DNA, the CDR3 is TGTGCCAGCAGTGAAGTGTACGTAGTTGACACTGAAGCTTTCTTT. Encoded protein: CASSEVYVVDTEAFF.

The rearrangement uses TRBV6-5 and TRBJ2-3, with D uncertain. Germline V gives CDR1 MNHEY, CDR2 SVGAGI. The V end lost 0 bases, the J end lost 0 bases, and 4 bases lay between the germline ends. The CDR3 contains 14 residues. This CDR3 reads CASSYSLSTDTQYF. Written as DNA, the CDR3 is TGTGCCAGCAGTTACTCTCTCAGCACAGATACGCAGTATTTT.

The chain recombines TRBV5-1 with TRBJ2-3, with a possible D match to TRBD1 (6 bases). This CDR3 has 16 amino acids. The V end was cut by 0 bases, the J end by 1 base, with 12 bases between. Germline loops: CDR1 SGHRS, CDR2 YFSETQ. The CDR3 DNA is TGCGCCAGCAGCTTGGGACAGGCCACGGGCACAGATACGCAGTATTTT. Encoded protein: CASSLGQATGTDTQYF.

The rearrangement joins TRBV5-4 to TRBJ2-7; TRBD2 matches 12 bases. V lost 2 bases, J lost 7 bases, and 7 bases stayed unmatched. CDR1 SGHNT and CDR2 YYREEE come from the germline V gene (reference sequence). The CDR3 consists of 15 residues. The CDR3 here is CASSLQLAGGREQYF. CDR3 DNA sequence: TGTGCCAGCAGCTTACAACTAGCGGGAGGTCGGGAGCAGTACTTC. The entire variable domain, with the rest obtained from reference TRBV5-4 and TRBJ2-7, is as follows: ETGVTQSPTHLIKTRGQQVTLRCSSQSGHNTVSWYQQALGQGPQFIFQYYREEENGRGNFPPRFSGLQFPNYSSELNVNALELDDSALYLCASSLQLAGGREQYFGPGTRLTVT.